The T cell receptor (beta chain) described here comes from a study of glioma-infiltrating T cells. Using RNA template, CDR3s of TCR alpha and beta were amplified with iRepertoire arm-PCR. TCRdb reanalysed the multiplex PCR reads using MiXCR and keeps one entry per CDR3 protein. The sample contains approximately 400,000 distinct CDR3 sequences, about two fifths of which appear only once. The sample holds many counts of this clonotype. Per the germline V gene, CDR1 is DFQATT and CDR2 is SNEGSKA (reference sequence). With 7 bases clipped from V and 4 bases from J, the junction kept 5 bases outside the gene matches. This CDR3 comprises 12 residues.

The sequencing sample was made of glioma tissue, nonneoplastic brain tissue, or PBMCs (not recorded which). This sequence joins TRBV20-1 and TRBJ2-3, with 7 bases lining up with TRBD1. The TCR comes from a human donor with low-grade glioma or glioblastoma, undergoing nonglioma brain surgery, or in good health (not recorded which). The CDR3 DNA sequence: TGCAGTGAAGGGACAGCCGCAGATACGCAGTATTTT. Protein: CSEGTAADTQYF.